This TCR beta chain was identified in a study of regulatory T cells in long-lasting Graves disease. HTBI primers from iRepertoire and Arm-PCR of CDR3 regions yielded the TCR beta libraries. Each CDR3 protein is one row after TCRdb ran MiXCR on the multiplex PCR reads. The sample shows roughly 400,000 distinct CDR3 sequences, less than 25% of them seen only once. Notes on the study in general: Accuracy could have been hurt by small sample size. The TCR repertoire of persistent Graves' patients was less diverse than that of newly diagnosed ones. Analysis covered peripheral blood alone, not thyroid tissue.

This clonotype was seen a few times. Antigen specificity is unknown. As to time point: persistent/refractory GD, antithyroid drugs over 5 years with positive TRAb. The TCR library used RNA extracted from PBMCs. The sequence was obtained from a female donor with Graves disease. The sample consisted of peripheral blood mononuclear cells (PBMCs), taken when the disease was refractory, from a patient treated with antithyroid drugs.

The CDR3 spells CATSDLWRLYGYTF. Written as DNA, the CDR3 is TGTGCCACCAGTGATTTGTGGCGGCTTTATGGCTACACCTTC. V and J are TRBV24-1 and TRBJ1-2; D gene uncertain. The ends were cut back, 0 bases at V and 5 bases at J, with 9 bases in the middle. The CDR3 is 14 residues long. Germline V gene sequence: CDR1 KGHDR, CDR2 SFDVKD.